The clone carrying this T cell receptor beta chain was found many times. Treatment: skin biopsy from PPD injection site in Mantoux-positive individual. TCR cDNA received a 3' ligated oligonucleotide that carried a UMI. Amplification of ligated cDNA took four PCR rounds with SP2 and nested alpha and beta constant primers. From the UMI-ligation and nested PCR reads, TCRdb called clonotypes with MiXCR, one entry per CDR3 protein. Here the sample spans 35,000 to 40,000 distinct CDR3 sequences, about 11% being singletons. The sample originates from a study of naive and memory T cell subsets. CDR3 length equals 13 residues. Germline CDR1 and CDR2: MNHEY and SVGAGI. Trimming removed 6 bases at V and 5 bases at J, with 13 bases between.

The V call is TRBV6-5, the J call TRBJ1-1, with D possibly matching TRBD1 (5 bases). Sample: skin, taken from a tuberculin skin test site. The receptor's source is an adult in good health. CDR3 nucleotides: TGTGCCAGCAGGACGCAGGGAGGGACTGAAGCTTTCTTT. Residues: CASRTQGGTEAFF.